The 26 T cell receptor beta chains below all came from one sample that was sequenced in a study of shared clonotypes between healthy human individuals. Produced via immunoSEQ multiplex PCR; TCRdb's table is partial and in-frame only. The data hold about 1.9 million clones, with roughly 95% observed a single time. Terminally differentiated effector memory CD45RA+ cells were excluded by CCR7 positive selection of CD45RO-negative cells. The material sequenced was naive CD8+ T cells from PBMCs. Every receptor here comes from a man between 18 and 35 years old in good health. Some clones in this sample may be carry-over from other donors' samples.

The CDR3 coding sequence is TGTGCCAGCAGCCCGGGGGCGCCGGATCAGCCCCAGCATTTT. Protein: CASSPGAPDQPQHF. V gene TRBV6-5 combines with J gene TRBJ1-5, with D possibly being TRBD1 (6 bases). Germline V CDR1 and CDR2: MNHEY, SVGAGI. This CDR3 is 14 amino acids long. V was clipped by 6 bases and J by 5 bases, with 14 bases between them.

This sequence joins TRBV29-1 and TRBJ2-5, with 8 bases identical to TRBD1. The germline V gene encodes CDR1 SQVTM and CDR2 ANQGSEA. CDR3 length: 16 residues. With V trimmed by 0 bases and J by 5 bases, 11 bases remained unmatched. The CDR3 is CSVEDLIQGAWETQYF. The CDR3 DNA reads as TGCAGCGTTGAAGATCTAATCCAGGGGGCTTGGGAGACCCAGTACTTC.

The chain recombines TRBV27 with TRBJ1-3; a weak D match, TRBD1 (6 bases). The V gene's germline CDR1 is MNHEY and CDR2 SMNVEV (reference sequence). The CDR3 is 17 residues long. V was trimmed by 0 bases and J by 4 bases, leaving 16 bases between them. DNA of the CDR3: TGTGCCAGCAGTTTATCCTCCTATTCGCAGGGGGGAAACACCATATATTTT. Its translation is CASSLSSYSQGGNTIYF.

The V and J genes are TRBV5-4 and TRBJ2-1; 9 bases match TRBD1. The CDR3 covers 15 residues. V shed 4 bases, J shed 2 bases, and the junction held 4 bases outside the gene matches. The germline CDR1 and CDR2 sequences are SGHNT and YYREEE (reference sequence). The CDR3: CASSARDRAYNEQFF. CDR3 in DNA: TGTGCCAGCAGCGCCCGGGACAGGGCCTACAATGAGCAGTTCTTC. The variable domain in full, with the rest retrieved from reference TRBV5-4 and TRBJ2-1, is ETGVTQSPTHLIKTRGQQVTLRCSSQSGHNTVSWYQQALGQGPQFIFQYYREEENGRGNFPPRFSGLQFPNYSSELNVNALELDDSALYLCASSARDRAYNEQFFGPGTRLTVL.

Remarks on this clone: The sample carries other DNA sequences with the same CDR3. The V and J genes are TRBV19 and TRBJ1-2; possible D gene TRBD1, 5 bases. The CDR3 length is 11 residues. Trimming stripped 7 bases from V and 5 bases from J, with 8 bases between. Germline values: CDR1 LNHDA, CDR2 SQIVND (reference sequence). The CDR3 protein is CASMGVYGYTF. The CDR3 region has the DNA TGTGCCAGTATGGGGGTATATGGCTACACCTTC.

V gene TRBV28 combines with J gene TRBJ1-2, with TRBD1 identical over 8 bases. CDR3 length: 15 residues. Germline CDR1 reads MDHEN; CDR2 reads SYDVKM. The V gene end was trimmed by 5 bases and the J gene end by 4 bases; junction bases not matched to a gene: 9. CDR3 sequence reads: CASSPPTGAVYGYTF. Written as DNA, the CDR3 is TGTGCCAGCAGTCCACCGACAGGGGCTGTCTATGGCTACACCTTC.

This clone has only one observation. The V and J genes are TRBV27 and TRBJ2-2; 7 bases line up with TRBD2. Germline V lookup: CDR1 MNHEY, CDR2 SMNVEV (reference sequence). The CDR3 has 17 residues. V was clipped by 6 bases and J by 3 bases; unmatched bases: 13. The DNA of the CDR3 is TGTGCCAGCAGCCAAACCGCCCTAGCGGAGTACACCGGGGAGCTGTTTTTT. Encoded protein: CASSQTALAEYTGELFF.

CDR3 loop: CASQAFRRDTEAFF. In DNA form, the CDR3 reads TGCGCCAGCCAGGCATTCAGGAGAGACACTGAAGCTTTCTTT. The chain recombines TRBV10-2 with TRBJ1-1, with no clear D. With 8 bases removed from V and 3 bases from J, the gap between germline ends came to 16 bases. The length of the CDR3 is 14 residues. Germline assignment: CDR1 WSHSY and CDR2 SAAADI.

V usage is TRBV7-9 and J usage is TRBJ2-3; 13 bases are shared with TRBD2. The germline V gene has CDR1 SEHNR and CDR2 FQNEAQ (reference sequence). This CDR3 is built from 15 residues. J lost 6 bases, V lost 3 bases, and 3 bases had no gene match. DNA of the CDR3: TGTGCCAGCAGCTTCGGACTAGCGGGAGAGGATACGCAGTATTTT. Protein sequence: CASSFGLAGEDTQYF.

This chain links TRBV6-1 with TRBJ2-3; D is ambiguous. V was shortened by 0 bases and J by 3 bases, with 7 bases between the two germline ends. Per the germline V gene, CDR1 is MNHNS and CDR2 is SASEGT. The CDR3 spans 14 residues. CDR3 in amino acids: CASSEAPLTDTQYF. The CDR3 DNA follows: TGTGCCAGCAGTGAAGCCCCTTTGACAGATACGCAGTATTTT.

The rearrangement links TRBV7-6 to TRBJ2-5; a possible D gene is TRBD1 (5 bases). V was trimmed by 1 base and J by 5 bases, leaving 17 bases between them. CDR1 is SGHVS and CDR2 is FNYEAQ in the germline V gene. The CDR3 is made up of 16 amino acids. The CDR3, as DNA: TGTGCCAGCAGCTTAGGCGGTCAGGGCGTGGGGGAGACCCAGTACTTC. This sequence encodes CASSLGGQGVGETQYF.

V and J are TRBV27 and TRBJ2-2; D possibly matches TRBD1 or TRBD2 (5 bases each). CDR1 MNHEY and CDR2 SMNVEV come from the germline V gene (reference sequence). Trimming removed 3 bases from V and 7 bases from J, with 18 bases in between. This CDR3 contains 16 residues. In nucleotides, the CDR3 is TGTGCCAGCAGTTTTTTGGGGGACCCACGGGGCGGGGAGCTGTTTTTT. It translates to CASSFLGDPRGGELFF.

The rearrangement links TRBV7-9 to TRBJ2-3; perhaps TRBD2 as D (5 bases). The CDR3 sequence is 19 residues long. V lost 1 base and J 2 bases, leaving 22 bases between the germline ends. Germline CDR1 reads SEHNR; CDR2 reads FQNEAQ (reference sequence). The CDR3: CASSLGSYLGERYTDTQYF. CDR3 sequence (DNA): TGTGCCAGCAGCTTAGGATCTTATTTGGGCGAGCGGTACACAGATACGCAGTATTTT. The full variable domain, with the rest looked up from reference TRBV7-9 and TRBJ2-3, is DTGVSQNPRHKITKRGQNVTFRCDPISEHNRLYWYRQTLGQGPEFLTYFQNEAQLEKSRLLSDRFSAERPKGSFSTLEIQRTEQGDSAMYLCASSLGSYLGERYTDTQYFGPGTRLTVL.

V usage is TRBV2 and J usage is TRBJ2-1; D not resolved. This CDR3 spans 13 amino acids. Germline loops: CDR1 SNHLY, CDR2 FYNNEI. Trimming stripped 3 bases from V and 7 bases from J, with 10 bases between. The CDR3 spells CASSDRRWNEQFF. CDR3 DNA: TGTGCCAGCAGTGACAGGCGGTGGAATGAGCAGTTCTTC.

This rearrangement joins TRBV5-1 to TRBJ1-2; D call uncertain. CDR3 size: 14 residues. Between the trimmed V and J ends, which lost 0 bases and 3 bases, there was a span of 9 bases. CDR1 and CDR2 (germline): SGHRS, YFSETQ. The CDR3 loop reads CASSLASHDYGYTF. CDR3 sequence (DNA): TGCGCCAGCAGCTTGGCTTCTCACGACTATGGCTACACCTTC.

The chain recombines TRBV4-2 with TRBJ1-4, with a possible D match to TRBD1 (5 bases). The CDR3 consists of 15 residues. Trimming stripped 1 base from V and 5 bases from J, with 11 bases between. Germline loops: CDR1 LGHNA, CDR2 YNFKEQ. The CDR3 region is CASSQVGPLNEKLFF. DNA for the CDR3: TGTGCCAGCAGCCAAGTGGGACCGTTGAATGAAAAACTGTTTTTT.

The CDR3 sequence is CASSQDPRTSGNTIYF. CDR3 DNA: TGTGCCAGCAGCCAAGATCCCAGGACCTCTGGAAACACCATATATTTT. The chain uses TRBV4-2 and TRBJ1-3; D call uncertain. Germline V gene lookup returns CDR1 LGHNA and CDR2 YNFKEQ. Trimming left V 0 bases short and J 0 bases short, with 9 bases between. The CDR3 totals 16 residues.

The rearrangement links TRBV7-6 to TRBJ2-2; D gene ambiguous. Germline assignment: CDR1 SGHVS and CDR2 FNYEAQ. Trimming took off 3 bases at V and 8 bases at J, with 10 bases between the two ends. The CDR3 is 13 amino acids. CDR3 in amino acids: CASSFSPWGELFF. The CDR3 DNA is TGTGCCAGCAGCTTCTCCCCCTGGGGGGAGCTGTTTTTT.

The chain links TRBV7-3 to TRBJ2-7; D unclear. V was shortened by 4 bases and J by 7 bases, with 17 bases between the two germline ends. The CDR3 runs 14 residues. Germline CDR1 and CDR2: SGHTA and FQGTGA. The CDR3 DNA sequence: TGTGCCAGCAGCTCTACCGGTCCGATGGGGGAGCAGTACTTC. This sequence encodes CASSSTGPMGEQYF.

The V call is TRBV6-1, the J call TRBJ1-2; no clear D. Germline V gene data show CDR1 as MNHNS and CDR2 as SASEGT. Trimming took 5 bases from V and 2 from J, leaving 12 bases between them. This CDR3 spans 14 amino acids. DNA of the CDR3: TGTGCCAGCAGTATATATTCAGAAAACTATGGCTACACCTTC. Amino acids: CASSIYSENYGYTF.

The chain has TRBV7-3 and TRBJ2-1, with D hard to call. V was pared by 2 bases and J by 0 bases, with 8 bases between. In germline, CDR1 is SGHTA, CDR2 FQGTGA. The CDR3 length is 15 residues. DNA of the CDR3: TGTGCCAGCAGCTTAGGCTCGAGCTCCTACAATGAGCAGTTCTTC. It specifies CASSLGSSSYNEQFF.

The chain recombines TRBV7-5 with TRBJ1-3; the DNA was not used to check the table's D call, TRBD1. TRBV7-5 is a documented pseudogene. This CDR3 region has 10 residues. In DNA form, the CDR3 reads TGTGTCAGAAGCTTAAAAGGGGTCCCCTTT. It is translated as CVRSLKGVPF.

On this clone itself: The same CDR3 can be traced to other DNA sequences in this sample. The chain is built from TRBV11-2 and TRBJ2-7; D is uncertain. Germline values: CDR1 SGHAT, CDR2 FQNNGV. V was shortened by 5 bases and J by 1 base, with 6 bases between the two germline ends. The CDR3 length is 12 residues. The CDR3 DNA reads TGTGCCAGCAGCCCCCGGTCCTACGAGCAGTACTTC. Protein sequence: CASSPRSYEQYF. Drawing the rest from reference TRBV11-2 and TRBJ2-7, the complete variable domain is EAGVAQSPRYKIIEKRQSVAFWCNPISGHATLYWYQQILGQGPKLLIQFQNNGVVDDSQLPKDRFSAERLKGVDSTLKIQPAKLEDSAVYLCASSPRSYEQYFGPGTRLTVT.

The chain employs TRBV6-5 and TRBJ2-7; 10 bases line up with TRBD1. V lost 2 bases to trimming and J lost 3 bases; unmatched junction nucleotides: 4. Per the germline V gene, CDR1 is MNHEY and CDR2 is SVGAGI. The CDR3 sequence is 15 residues long. DNA of the CDR3: TGTGCCAGCAGTTACCGGGACAGGGGAGGCTACGAGCAGTACTTC. It specifies CASSYRDRGGYEQYF.

The V and J genes are TRBV5-1 and TRBJ1-1, with unresolved D. CDR1 and CDR2 (germline): SGHRS, YFSETQ. The CDR3 has 13 residues. V was cut by 2 bases and J by 4 bases, with 9 bases left in between. The CDR3 sequence is CASSFPGRTEAFF. In DNA form, the CDR3 reads TGCGCCAGCAGCTTCCCCGGGCGCACTGAAGCTTTCTTT.

The chain carries TRBV29-1 and TRBJ2-7; 8 bases match TRBD1. The ends lost 6 bases at V and 1 base at J; junction bases unmatched: 8. Germline CDR1 reads SQVTM; CDR2 reads ANQGSEA. The CDR3 covers 14 residues. CDR3 nucleotide sequence: TGCAGCGTGGGGCAGGGGGCGATTTCCTACGAGCAGTACTTC. This translates into CSVGQGAISYEQYF.